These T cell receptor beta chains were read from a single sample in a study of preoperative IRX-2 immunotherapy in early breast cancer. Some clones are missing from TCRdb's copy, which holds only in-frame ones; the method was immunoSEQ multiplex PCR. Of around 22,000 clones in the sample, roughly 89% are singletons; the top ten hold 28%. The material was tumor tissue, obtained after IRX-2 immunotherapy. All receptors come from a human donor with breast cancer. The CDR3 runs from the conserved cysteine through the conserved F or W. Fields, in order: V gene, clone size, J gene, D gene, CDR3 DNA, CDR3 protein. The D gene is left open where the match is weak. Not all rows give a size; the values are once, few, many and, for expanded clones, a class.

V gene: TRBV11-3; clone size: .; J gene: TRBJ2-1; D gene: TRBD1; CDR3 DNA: TGTGCCAGTGCTACCGGGACAGGGATGGGTGAGCAGTTCTTC; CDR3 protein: CASATGTGMGEQFF
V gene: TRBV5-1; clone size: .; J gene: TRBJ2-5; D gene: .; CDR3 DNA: TGCGCCAGCAGCTCATCTCCGGGAACAGGCTACCCTCAAGAGACCCAGTACTTC; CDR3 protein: CASSSSPGTGYPQETQYF
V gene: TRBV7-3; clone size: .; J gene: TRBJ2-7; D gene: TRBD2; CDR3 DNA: TGTGCCAGCAGCTTATTGACTAGCAGCGAGCAGTACTTC; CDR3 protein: CASSLLTSSEQYF
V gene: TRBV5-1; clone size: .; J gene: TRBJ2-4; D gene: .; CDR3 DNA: TGCGCCAGCAGCTTGGAAGACAGGGCCAAAAACATTCAGTACTTC; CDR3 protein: CASSLEDRAKNIQYF
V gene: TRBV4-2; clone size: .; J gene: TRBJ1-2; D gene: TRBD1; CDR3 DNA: TGTGCCAGCAGCCAAGCTGGGACAGATGGCTACACCTTC; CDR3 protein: CASSQAGTDGYTF
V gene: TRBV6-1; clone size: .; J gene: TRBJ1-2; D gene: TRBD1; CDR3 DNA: TGTGCCAGCAGTGATCTGGGGACAGTATATTTCTATGGCTACACCTTC; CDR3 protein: CASSDLGTVYFYGYTF
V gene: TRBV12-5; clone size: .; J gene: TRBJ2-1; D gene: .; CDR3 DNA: TGTGCTAGTGGTATTACCTCGGGGAGCTCCTACAATGAGCAGTTCTTC; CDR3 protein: CASGITSGSSYNEQFF
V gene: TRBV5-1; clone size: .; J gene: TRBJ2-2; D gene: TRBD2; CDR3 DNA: TGCGCCAGCAGCTTGACTAGCGGGGTCGGGGTTTACACCGGGGAGCTGTTTTTT; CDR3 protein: CASSLTSGVGVYTGELFF
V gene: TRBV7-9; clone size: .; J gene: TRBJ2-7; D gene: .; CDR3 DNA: TGTGCCAGCAGCTTAGGAGGGATCCCGAAGGACGAGCAGTACTTC; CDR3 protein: CASSLGGIPKDEQYF
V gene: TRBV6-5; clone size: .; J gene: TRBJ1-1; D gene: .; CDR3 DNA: TGTGCCAGCAGTCTAGGTTCTAATGAAGCTTTCTTT; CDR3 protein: CASSLGSNEAFF
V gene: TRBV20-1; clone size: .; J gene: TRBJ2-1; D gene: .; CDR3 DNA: TGCAGTCTCCCCGGAGGTGCGGAGCAGTTCTTC; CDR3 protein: CSLPGGAEQFF
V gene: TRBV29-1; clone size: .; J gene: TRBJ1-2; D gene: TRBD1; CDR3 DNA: TGCAGCGTGGAAGTGACAGGGGTCTACTATGGCTACACCTTC; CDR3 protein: CSVEVTGVYYGYTF
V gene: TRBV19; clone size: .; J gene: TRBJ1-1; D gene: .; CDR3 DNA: TGTGCCAGTAGTAGCGGGTTGAACACTGAAGCTTTCTTT; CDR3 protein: CASSSGLNTEAFF
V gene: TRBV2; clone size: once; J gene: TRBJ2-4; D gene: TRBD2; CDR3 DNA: TGTGCCAGCAGTCCTGGGACTAGCGGGGGTGGAGGGCAGTACTTC; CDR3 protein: CASSPGTSGGGGQYF
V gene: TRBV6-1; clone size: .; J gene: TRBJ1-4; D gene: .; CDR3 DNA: TGTGCCAGCTCCGCCTTAAGGACTAATGAAAAACTGTTTTTT; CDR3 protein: CASSALRTNEKLFF
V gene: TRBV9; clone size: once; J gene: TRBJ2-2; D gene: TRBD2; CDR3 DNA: TGTGCCAGCAGCGTAGCGGGACTAGCAGTCGGGGAGCTGTTTTTT; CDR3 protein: CASSVAGLAVGELFF
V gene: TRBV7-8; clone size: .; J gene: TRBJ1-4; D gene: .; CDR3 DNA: TGTGCCAGCAGCAGATCGGGACCGGGCGGTGAAAAACTGTTTTTT; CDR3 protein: CASSRSGPGGEKLFF
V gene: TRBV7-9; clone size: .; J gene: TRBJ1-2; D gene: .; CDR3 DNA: TGTGCCAGCAGCTTAGCCCGCTATGGCTACACCTTC; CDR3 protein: CASSLARYGYTF
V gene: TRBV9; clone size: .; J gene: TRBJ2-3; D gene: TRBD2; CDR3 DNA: TGTGCCAGCAGCGCCAGCGGGGGGATAAGCACAGATACGCAGTATTTT; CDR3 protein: CASSASGGISTDTQYF
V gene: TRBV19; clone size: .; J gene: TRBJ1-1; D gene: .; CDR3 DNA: TGTGCCAGTAGTATCCTACAGGGTCCCGCTTTCTTT; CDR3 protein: CASSILQGPAFF
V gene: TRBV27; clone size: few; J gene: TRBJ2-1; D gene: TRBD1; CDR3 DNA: TGTGCCAGCAGTTTACAGGGGGCGAACTATGAGCAGTTCTTC; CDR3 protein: CASSLQGANYEQFF
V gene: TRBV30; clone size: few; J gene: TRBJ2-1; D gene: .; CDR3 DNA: TGTGCCGTAGGGGTGAGTGTACGAGGACACAATGAGCAGTTCTTC; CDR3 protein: CAVGVSVRGHNEQFF
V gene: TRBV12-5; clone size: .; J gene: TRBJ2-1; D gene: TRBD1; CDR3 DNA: TGTGCTAGTGGTTCTCTTGAGGGGACAGGGACGAACAATGAGCAGTTCTTC; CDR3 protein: CASGSLEGTGTNNEQFF
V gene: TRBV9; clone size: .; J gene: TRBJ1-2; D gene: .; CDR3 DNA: TGTGCCAGCAGCCCCACCCCCGGGCTGAACTATGGCTACACCTTC; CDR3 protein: CASSPTPGLNYGYTF
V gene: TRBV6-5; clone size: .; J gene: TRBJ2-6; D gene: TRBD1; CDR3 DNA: TGTGCCACAGGGGGAGCCAACTCTGGGGCCAACGTCCTGACTTTC; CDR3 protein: CATGGANSGANVLTF
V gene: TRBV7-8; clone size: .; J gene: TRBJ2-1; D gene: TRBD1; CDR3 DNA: TGTGCCAGCAGCTTCCGGGACAGATACAATGAGCAGTTCTTC; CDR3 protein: CASSFRDRYNEQFF
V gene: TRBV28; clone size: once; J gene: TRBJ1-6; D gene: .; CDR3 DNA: TGTGCCAGCAGGGACACTAATTCACCCCTCCACTTT; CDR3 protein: CASRDTNSPLHF
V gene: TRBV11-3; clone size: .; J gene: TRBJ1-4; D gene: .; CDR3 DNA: TGTGCCAGCAGCTTAAGGCAGGGGAGGACTAATGAAAAACTGTTTTTT; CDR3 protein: CASSLRQGRTNEKLFF
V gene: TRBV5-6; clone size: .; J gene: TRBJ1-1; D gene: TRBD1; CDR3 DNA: TGTGCCAGCAGCCGCCTTGACAGGGTGAACACTGAAGCTTTCTTT; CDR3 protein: CASSRLDRVNTEAFF
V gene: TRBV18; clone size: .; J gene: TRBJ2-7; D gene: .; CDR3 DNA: TGTGCCAGCTCACCGGGGTCTAGGACGTACTACGAGCAGTACTTC; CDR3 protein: CASSPGSRTYYEQYF
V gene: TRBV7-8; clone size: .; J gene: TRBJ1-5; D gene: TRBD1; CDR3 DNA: TGTGCCAGCAGCACACAGGGGAGGTATCAGCCCCAGCATTTT; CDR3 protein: CASSTQGRYQPQHF
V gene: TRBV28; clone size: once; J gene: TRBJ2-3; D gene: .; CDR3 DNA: TGTGCCAGCAGTTTACCCCCGAGGGGTGTGGCGGATACGCAGTATTTT; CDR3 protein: CASSLPPRGVADTQYF
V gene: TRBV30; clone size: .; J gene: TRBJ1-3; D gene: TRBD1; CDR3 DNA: TGTGCCTGGGGCCTAAAGGGGGCGCGTGGAAACACCATATATTTT; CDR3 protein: CAWGLKGARGNTIYF
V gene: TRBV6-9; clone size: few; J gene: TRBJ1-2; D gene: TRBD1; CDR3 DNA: TGTGCCAGCAGTTACAATCGGGACAGCATCCTCAACTATGGCTACACCTTC; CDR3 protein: CASSYNRDSILNYGYTF
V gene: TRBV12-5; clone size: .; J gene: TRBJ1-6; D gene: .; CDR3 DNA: TGTGCTAGTGGGGAAAATTCACCCCTCCACTTT; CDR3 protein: CASGENSPLHF
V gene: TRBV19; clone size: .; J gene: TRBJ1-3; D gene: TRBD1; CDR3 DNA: TGTGCCAGTAGTATCGCCGGGACAGGAGGTGACACCATATATTTT; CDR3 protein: CASSIAGTGGDTIYF
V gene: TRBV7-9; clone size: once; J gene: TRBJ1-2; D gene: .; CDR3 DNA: TGTGCCAGCACCTCTCGGGTGTTTTACGGAAACTATGGCTACACCTTC; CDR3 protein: CASTSRVFYGNYGYTF
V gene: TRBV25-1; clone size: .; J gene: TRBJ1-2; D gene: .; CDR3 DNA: TGTGCCAGCAGTGAATGGGGAGGCATGGGGTCGGGAGGCTACACCTTC; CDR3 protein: CASSEWGGMGSGGYTF
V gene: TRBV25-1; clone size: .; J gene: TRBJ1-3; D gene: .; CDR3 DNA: TGTGCCAGCAGGGGCACCGTGGGGGTTGGAAACACCATATATTTT; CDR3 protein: CASRGTVGVGNTIYF
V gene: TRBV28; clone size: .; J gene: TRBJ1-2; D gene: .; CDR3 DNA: TGTGCCAGCAGTTCGGGACGCCCTAACTATGGCTACACCTTC; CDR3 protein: CASSSGRPNYGYTF
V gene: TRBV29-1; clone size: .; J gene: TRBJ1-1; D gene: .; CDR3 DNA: TGCAGCGTTGAGAGAGGTAGCAGGGACACTGAAGCTTTCTTT; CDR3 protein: CSVERGSRDTEAFF
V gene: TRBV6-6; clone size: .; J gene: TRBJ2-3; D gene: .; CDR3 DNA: TGTGCCAGCAGTTACTCGACAAGCACAGATACGCAGTATTTT; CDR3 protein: CASSYSTSTDTQYF
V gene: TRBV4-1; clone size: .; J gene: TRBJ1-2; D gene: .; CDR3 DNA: TGCGCCAGCAGCCGGGTGGGGGCGAACACCTATGGCTACACCTTC; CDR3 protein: CASSRVGANTYGYTF
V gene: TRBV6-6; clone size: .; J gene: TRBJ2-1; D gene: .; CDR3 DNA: TGTGCCAGCAGTTCCGTCAGTGAGCAGTTCTTC; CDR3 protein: CASSSVSEQFF
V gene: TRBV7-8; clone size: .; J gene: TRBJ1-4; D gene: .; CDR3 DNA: TGTGCCAGCAGCTATGATGACGGCTTTAATGAAAAACTGTTTTTT; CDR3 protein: CASSYDDGFNEKLFF